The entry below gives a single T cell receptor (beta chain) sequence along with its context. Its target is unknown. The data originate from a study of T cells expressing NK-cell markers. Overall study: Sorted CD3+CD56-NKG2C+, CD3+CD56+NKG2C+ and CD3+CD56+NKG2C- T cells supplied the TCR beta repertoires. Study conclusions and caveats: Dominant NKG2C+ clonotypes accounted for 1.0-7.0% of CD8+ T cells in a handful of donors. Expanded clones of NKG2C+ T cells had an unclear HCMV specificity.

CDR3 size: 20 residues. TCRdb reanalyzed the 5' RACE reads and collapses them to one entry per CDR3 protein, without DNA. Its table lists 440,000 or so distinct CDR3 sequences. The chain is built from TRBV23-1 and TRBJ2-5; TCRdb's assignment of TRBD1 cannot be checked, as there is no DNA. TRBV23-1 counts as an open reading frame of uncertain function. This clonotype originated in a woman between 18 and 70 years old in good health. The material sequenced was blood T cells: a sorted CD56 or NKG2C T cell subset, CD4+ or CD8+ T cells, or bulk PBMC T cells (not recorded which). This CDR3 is CASSQLRPPNWDRVKETQYF.